This T cell receptor beta chain derives from a study of CD8+CD57+ T cells in acquired aplastic anemia. Study context: The DNA of sorted CD4+ and CD8+ cells averaged approximately 3.3 ug.

It was patients with CD8+CD57+ cell expansion by flow cytometry who were chosen for sequencing. There were no patients without severe acquired aplastic anemia. No patient had been given any therapy when blood was sampled. Trimming left V 3 bases short and J 10 bases short, with 0 bases between. The CDR3 is 9 residues long. Germline CDR1 and CDR2: ENHRY and SYGVKD. Of note for this clonotype: The final CDR3 position lacks the conserved phenylalanine or tryptophan, pointing to a likely read error.

Investigators profiled TCR beta VDJ and CDR3 from genomic DNA template. TCRdb used MiXCR to reprocess the reads, holding one entry per CDR3 protein. Of about 150,000 distinct CDR3 sequences listed, more than 40% were seen once; the top ten hold about 30%. The TCR sequence derives from a human donor with aplastic anemia. V is TRBV10-3 and J is TRBJ1-4; the D is unclear. Sequencing was carried out using sorted CD4+, CD8+, or CD8+CD57+ T cells (not recorded which) from PBMCs. CDR3 sequence reads: CAISEKLFS. CDR3 sequence (DNA): TGTGCCATCAGTGAAAAACTGTTTTCT.